This T cell receptor beta chain was identified during a study of blood T cell repertoires in COVID-19. Study summary: Some COVID-19 samples were acute and others convalescent; all came from the United States, Italy and Spain. T cells, B-cell-depleted T cells, or PBMCs provided the cDNA or gDNA that served as material.

This clone was picked up a small number of times. The V and J ends lost 5 bases and 3 bases respectively, with 13 bases between them. This CDR3 spans 15 amino acids. The germline CDR1 and CDR2 sequences are SEHNR and FQNEAQ (reference sequence). Original handling: Amplification of reference gene primers provided the estimated nucleated cell counts. Data came from immunoSEQ multiplex PCR; TCRdb stores just in-frame clones and leaves some out. D and trimming come from the DNA, and the V and J calls and clone size come from that table. The sample carries some 150,000 clones, around 77% recorded once. The receptor comes from a man aged 50-60 years with active or convalescent COVID-19. The sample comprised peripheral blood. V and J are TRBV7-9 and TRBJ2-2; tentatively, D is TRBD1 (5 bases). For the CDR3, the DNA is TGTGCCAGCAGCCCTAAGACAGATTACACCGGGGAGCTGTTTTTT. Encoded protein: CASSPKTDYTGELFF.